A single sample gave rise to the 25 T cell receptor beta chains below, sequenced in a study of shared clonotypes between healthy human individuals. The table came from immunoSEQ multiplex PCR; TCRdb's copy has only in-frame clones and leaves some out. The profile shows a few million clones, approximately 93% of them singletons. Sequencing was performed on naive CD4+ T cells from PBMCs. The subset: CD45RA+ positively selected. The receptors come from a man in his late teens or twenties in good health. Some clones in this sample may be carry-over from other donors' samples.

For this clone: This specimen includes other DNA sequences encoding the same CDR3. The chain carries TRBV9 and TRBJ2-2; TRBD1 is a possible D gene (5 bases). Germline CDR1 SGDLS, CDR2 YYNGEE. The CDR3 is 13 residues long. V lost 0 bases to trimming and J lost 5 bases, with 5 bases between them. The CDR3 reads CASSVEGTGELFF. CDR3 in DNA: TGTGCCAGCAGCGTAGAGGGGACCGGGGAGCTGTTTTTT.

This chain links TRBV9 with TRBJ2-1; D is ambiguous. V lost 4 bases and J lost 9, with 14 bases in between. This CDR3 has 13 amino acids. Per germline, CDR1 SGDLS and CDR2 YYNGEE. The CDR3 sequence: CASSWTSLGEQFF. The CDR3, as DNA: TGTGCCAGCAGCTGGACCTCGTTGGGTGAGCAGTTCTTC.

This chain links TRBV5-4 with TRBJ2-3; TRBD2 aligns across 7 bases. The V gene's germline CDR1 is SGHNT and CDR2 YYREEE (reference sequence). This CDR3 spans 13 amino acids. With 4 bases clipped from V and 5 bases from J, the junction kept 4 bases outside the gene matches. CDR3 DNA sequence: TGTGCCAGCAGCATTACTAGCGAAGATACGCAGTATTTT. Translated: CASSITSEDTQYF. The complete variable domain, with remaining parts taken from reference TRBV5-4 and TRBJ2-3, reads ETGVTQSPTHLIKTRGQQVTLRCSSQSGHNTVSWYQQALGQGPQFIFQYYREEENGRGNFPPRFSGLQFPNYSSELNVNALELDDSALYLCASSITSEDTQYFGPGTRLTVL.

The chain carries TRBV30 and TRBJ2-1, with TRBD2 matching 12 bases. With 1 base clipped from V and 5 bases from J, the junction kept 9 bases outside the gene matches. The CDR3 contains 17 residues. In germline, CDR1 is GTSNPN, CDR2 SVGIG (reference sequence). CDR3 nucleotides: TGTGCCTGGAGTGGGCTAGCGGGAGGGAAATCGGACAATGAGCAGTTCTTC. This gives the protein CAWSGLAGGKSDNEQFF.

The chain carries TRBV28 and TRBJ1-5; 7 bases fit TRBD1. From germline, CDR1 is MDHEN and CDR2 SYDVKM. There are 15 residues in the CDR3. Losses at the gene ends were 4 bases for V and 1 base for J; bases not matched to a gene: 4. CDR3 DNA sequence: TGTGCCAGCAGTTGGGACAGTAAGAGCAATCAGCCCCAGCATTTT. Translating gives CASSWDSKSNQPQHF.

The chain links TRBV9 to TRBJ2-1, with 13 positions matching TRBD2. Germline V gene lookup returns CDR1 SGDLS and CDR2 YYNGEE. V was clipped by 3 bases and J by 7 bases; unmatched bases: 13. This CDR3 has 18 residues. The CDR3 DNA is TGTGCCAGCAGCGCCGCACACCCGGGACTAGCGGGAAAAAATGAGCAGTTCTTC. It yields the protein CASSAAHPGLAGKNEQFF.

The chain combines TRBV7-9 with TRBJ2-1, with a weak D call TRBD2 (5 bases). The CDR3 contains 15 residues. CDR1 is SEHNR and CDR2 is FQNEAQ in the germline V gene (reference sequence). V lost 5 bases to trimming and J lost 4 bases, with 15 bases between them. The DNA of the CDR3 is TGTGCCAGCAGCCCCTCGTGGAGGCTATACAATGAGCAGTTCTTC. Its translation is CASSPSWRLYNEQFF.

This clone was counted a single time. The chain carries TRBV5-5 and TRBJ2-5; D unresolved. Germline V lookup: CDR1 SGHKS, CDR2 YYEKEE (reference sequence). Trimming cost V 1 base and J 4 bases, with 8 bases left between them. The CDR3 runs 13 residues. The CDR3 sequence is CASSLLGPETQYF. CDR3 sequence (DNA): TGTGCCAGCAGCTTGCTTGGCCCAGAGACCCAGTACTTC. Full variable domain (rest looked up from reference TRBV5-5 and TRBJ2-5): DAGVTQSPTHLIKTRGQQVTLRCSPISGHKSVSWYQQVLGQGPQFIFQYYEKEERGRGNFPDRFSARQFPNYSSELNVNALLLGDSALYLCASSLLGPETQYFGPGTRLLVL.

The chain employs TRBV23-1 and TRBJ2-1; 8 bases fit TRBD1. TRBV23-1 carries the ORF label, with uncertain function. The V segment lost 5 bases and the J segment 1 base; nucleotides outside the gene matches: 7. The CDR3 is 16 amino acids. CDR3 in DNA: TGCGCCAGCAGTACAGGGGGGCGGTGGTCCTACAATGAGCAGTTCTTC. This sequence encodes CASSTGGRWSYNEQFF.

The gene calls are TRBV6-6 and TRBJ2-3; D is perhaps TRBD1 (6 bases). The CDR3 is 14 residues long. V gave up 0 bases and J gave up 5 bases, with 9 bases separating them. CDR1 and CDR2 from the germline V gene are MNHNY and SVGAGI (reference sequence). The CDR3 nucleotides read TGTGCCAGCAGTTACTCGGGGGCCGGAGATACGCAGTATTTT. It is translated as CASSYSGAGDTQYF.

The rearrangement uses TRBV2 and TRBJ2-1; 9 bases match TRBD1. Trimming at V came to 5 bases and at J to 8 bases, leaving 4 bases not matched to a gene. Germline V gene data show CDR1 as SNHLY and CDR2 as FYNNEI. CDR3 length: 13 amino acids. The CDR3 reads CASSPDRGDEQFF. In DNA form, the CDR3 reads TGTGCCAGCAGTCCGGACAGGGGCGATGAGCAGTTCTTC.

The rearrangement uses TRBV10-3 and TRBJ1-4; TRBD1 matches at 7 bases. The germline V gene encodes CDR1 ENHRY and CDR2 SYGVKD. Trimming cost V 3 bases and J 7 bases; bases outside gene matches: 14. The CDR3 length is 17 residues. CDR3 sequence reads: CAISDPVNRGDTEKLFF. CDR3 coding DNA: TGTGCCATCAGTGATCCCGTTAACAGGGGCGATACTGAAAAACTGTTTTTT.

The chain recombines TRBV2 with TRBJ2-5; D is undetermined. The CDR3 runs to 12 residues. Germline V gene lookup returns CDR1 SNHLY and CDR2 FYNNEI. V lost 4 bases to trimming and J lost 3 bases, with 6 bases between them. CDR3 DNA sequence: TGTGCCAGCAGTGTGGCAGAAGAGACCCAGTACTTC. This encodes CASSVAEETQYF.

The chain combines TRBV27 with TRBJ2-4, with a tentative D call TRBD2 (5 bases). Germline assignment: CDR1 MNHEY and CDR2 SMNVEV (reference sequence). This CDR3 spans 15 amino acids. Trimming removed 4 bases at V and 0 bases at J, with 10 bases between. CDR3 amino acids: CASSSGIIAKNIQYF. The CDR3 DNA is TGTGCCAGCAGTTCCGGGATAATAGCCAAAAACATTCAGTACTTC.

The CDR3 sequence is CASSPRDLSSYNEQFF. CDR3 bases: TGCGCCAGCAGCCCTAGGGACTTAAGCTCCTACAATGAGCAGTTCTTC. The genes are TRBV5-1 and TRBJ2-1; possibly TRBD2 for D (6 bases). Deletions cut 4 bases from V and 0 bases from J, with 14 bases between. This CDR3 is built from 16 residues. The germline V gene encodes CDR1 SGHRS and CDR2 YFSETQ.

This chain links TRBV11-2 with TRBJ2-5; 7 nucleotides align to TRBD2. The DNA end is more similar to TRBJ2-7, so the J call may be wrong. This CDR3 has 14 residues. The germline V gene encodes CDR1 SGHAT and CDR2 FQNNGV. CDR3 region: CASSSIRLAVEQYF. The CDR3 DNA reads TGTGCCAGCAGCTCGATCAGACTAGCCGTCGAGCAGTACTTC.

This clone was counted only a few times. Other DNA sequences in this sample translate to the same CDR3. Here the CDR3 DNA reads TGTGCCAGCAGCGTAGCCGGGGGTCAGCCCCAGCATTTT. Translated, it gives CASSVAGGQPQHF. The V call is TRBV9, the J call TRBJ1-5; maybe TRBD1 (5 bases). This CDR3 is 13 amino acids long. Trimming removed 0 bases at V and 6 bases at J, with 7 bases between. Looked up from germline, CDR1 is SGDLS and CDR2 is YYNGEE.

The chain carries TRBV5-1 and TRBJ2-1; 8 bases map to TRBD2. Germline values: CDR1 SGHRS, CDR2 YFSETQ. V lost 2 bases, J lost 0 bases, and 4 bases stayed unmatched. The CDR3 covers 16 residues. CDR3 bases: TGCGCCAGCAGCTTCGGGGGGGACCTCTCCTACAATGAGCAGTTCTTC. Translated: CASSFGGDLSYNEQFF.

The rearrangement joins TRBV11-3 to TRBJ2-3, with TRBD2 identical over 12 bases. The CDR3 consists of 16 residues. Germline lookup yields CDR1 SGHNT and CDR2 YENEEA. Germline trimming cut 3 bases from V and 6 bases from J; bases unmatched to any gene: 7. CDR3 loop: CASSFSSGRGGDTQYF. The CDR3 DNA follows: TGTGCCAGCAGCTTTTCTAGCGGGAGGGGAGGGGATACGCAGTATTTT.

The rearrangement links TRBV5-5 to TRBJ1-5, with no clear D. CDR1 and CDR2 (germline): SGHKS, YYEKEE (reference sequence). The CDR3 runs 12 residues. Trimming shortened V by 5 bases and J by 5 bases, and 8 bases separated the two germline ends. Here the CDR3 DNA reads TGTGCCAGCAGTCACGTGGATCAGCCCCAGCATTTT. Translated, it gives CASSHVDQPQHF.

Details on this clone: One end of the junction varies from germline; a read error may be responsible. The V call is TRBV7-8, the J call TRBJ1-2; TRBD1 is a possible D gene (5 bases). Germline CDR1 SGHVS, CDR2 FQNEAQ. The CDR3 has 12 amino acids. CDR3 in amino acids: CASSIAREGYTF. For the CDR3, the DNA is TGTGCCAGCAGCATAGCCAGGGAGGGCTACACCTTC.

This chain links TRBV29-1 with TRBJ2-1; D remains ambiguous. Germline loops: CDR1 SQVTM, CDR2 ANQGSEA. CDR3 length equals 13 residues. Trimming shortened V by 3 bases and J by 4 bases, and 10 bases separated the two germline ends. CDR3 coding DNA: TGCAGCGTTGATGGGGTAGTATACAATGAGCAGTTCTTC. Translating gives CSVDGVVYNEQFF.

The V and J genes are TRBV6-6 and TRBJ1-4; D is possibly TRBD1 (5 bases). CDR3 length: 14 residues. The V end lost 6 bases, the J end lost 5 bases, and 13 bases lay between the germline ends. CDR1 and CDR2 from the germline V gene are MNHNY and SVGAGI (reference sequence). The CDR3 region has the DNA TGTGCCAGCAGGGACGGGACGGCCAATGAAAAACTGTTTTTT. Translation gives CASRDGTANEKLFF.

The V gene is TRBV4-2, the J gene TRBJ1-1; maybe TRBD1 (6 bases). This CDR3 region has 16 residues. Trimming shortened V by 3 bases and J by 0 bases, and 14 bases separated the two germline ends. Germline CDR1 is LGHNA and CDR2 is YNFKEQ. The DNA for the CDR3 is TGTGCCAGCAGCCACCCCCGGACAGAGATGAACACTGAAGCTTTCTTT. It specifies CASSHPRTEMNTEAFF.

This chain links TRBV5-1 with TRBJ1-1, with 8 nucleotides matching TRBD1. CDR1 is SGHRS, CDR2 YFSETQ, per germline. This CDR3 spans 15 amino acids. Germline trimming cut 4 bases from V and 4 bases from J; bases unmatched to any gene: 9. Here the CDR3 reads CASSPRTGRITEAFF. DNA for the CDR3: TGCGCCAGCAGCCCCAGGACAGGGCGTATCACTGAAGCTTTCTTT.